These 22 T cell receptor beta chains originate from one sample sequenced in a study of cytomegalovirus exposure and HLA in healthy donors. The protocol was immunoSEQ multiplex PCR, while the TCRdb copy is restricted to in-frame clones and leaves out a portion. The sample has some 80,000 clones, 95% to 96% seen once. The specimen sequenced was PBMCs. The receptors derive from a woman aged 18-29 years in good health and CMV-seronegative.

V gene TRBV5-1 combines with J gene TRBJ2-7; D unclear. The CDR3 runs 14 residues. The V end lost 1 base, the J end lost 2 bases, and 10 bases lay between the germline ends. The germline gives CDR1 SGHRS, CDR2 YFSETQ. The CDR3 spells CASSLYQATYEQYF. CDR3 coding DNA: TGCGCCAGCAGCTTGTACCAGGCGACCTACGAGCAGTACTTC.

This chain links TRBV4-1 with TRBJ2-1; the D is unclear. Trimming left V 6 bases short and J 3 bases short, with 9 bases between. The germline gives CDR1 MGHRA, CDR2 YSYEKL. CDR3 length: 13 residues. DNA of the CDR3: TGCGCCAGCAGGGAGAGCAACTACAATGAGCAGTTCTTC. It translates to CASRESNYNEQFF.

The V gene is TRBV6-5, the J gene TRBJ2-7; a weak D match, TRBD2 (5 bases). V lost 6 bases to trimming and J lost 4 bases, with 19 bases between them. The CDR3 contains 15 residues. Germline CDR1 and CDR2: MNHEY and SVGAGI. CDR3 residues: CASSSISKRSYEQYF. In DNA, the CDR3 is TGTGCCAGCAGCTCTATCTCCAAGCGGTCTTACGAGCAGTACTTC.

The V call is TRBV7-9, the J call TRBJ1-1, with D possibly being TRBD1 (5 bases). V gave up 3 bases and J gave up 7 bases, with 18 bases separating them. Germline V gene data show CDR1 as SEHNR and CDR2 as FQNEAQ (reference sequence). The CDR3 consists of 15 residues. In DNA form, the CDR3 reads TGTGCCAGCAGCTTGAGGCGCCAGGGTAATGGTGAAGCTTTCTTT. This codes for CASSLRRQGNGEAFF. The whole variable domain, filled in from reference TRBV7-9 and TRBJ1-1, reads DTGVSQNPRHKITKRGQNVTFRCDPISEHNRLYWYRQTLGQGPEFLTYFQNEAQLEKSRLLSDRFSAERPKGSFSTLEIQRTEQGDSAMYLCASSLRRQGNGEAFFGQGTRLTVV.

V is TRBV10-3 and J is TRBJ1-3; 7 nucleotides line up with TRBD1. V gave up 7 bases and J gave up 0 bases; unmatched junction bases: 3. Germline CDR1 reads ENHRY; CDR2 reads SYGVKD. This CDR3 comprises 14 residues. In DNA, the CDR3 is TGTGCCATCACAGGGGGGATCTCTGGAAACACCATATATTTT. Its translation is CAITGGISGNTIYF.

The chain uses TRBV2 and TRBJ2-2, with 11 bases lining up with TRBD2. This CDR3 is built from 14 residues. Unmatched junction bases numbered 4, after V lost 6 bases and J lost 7 bases. The germline V gene has CDR1 SNHLY and CDR2 FYNNEI. The CDR3 nucleotides are TGTGCCAGCAGCGGACTAGCGGGTTTCGGGGAGCTGTTTTTT. Its translation: CASSGLAGFGELFF.

The rearrangement links TRBV5-8 to TRBJ2-3; no firm D call. Germline loops: CDR1 SGHTS, CDR2 YDEGEE. V lost 1 base and J 4 bases, leaving 13 bases between the germline ends. The CDR3 length is 15 residues. The chain's CDR3 is CASSLSVGAADTQYF. CDR3 coding DNA: TGTGCCAGCAGCTTGTCGGTCGGTGCGGCAGATACGCAGTATTTT.

V usage is TRBV6-6 and J usage is TRBJ2-3; the D is unclear. The CDR3 has 13 amino acids. V gave up 1 base and J gave up 4 bases, with 6 bases separating them. Per the germline V gene, CDR1 is MNHNY and CDR2 is SVGAGI (reference sequence). CDR3 DNA sequence: TGTGCCAGCAGTTACTTCGGTGCAGATACGCAGTATTTT. Amino acids: CASSYFGADTQYF.

The V call is TRBV6-1, the J call TRBJ1-4; D possibly corresponds to TRBD1 (6 bases). The V gene lost 7 bases and the J gene lost 5 bases, with 17 bases spanning the gap. Germline V gene data show CDR1 as MNHNS and CDR2 as SASEGT. The CDR3 extends over 15 amino acids. CDR3 sequence reads: CASNLGGGGNEKLFF. CDR3 in DNA: TGTGCCAGCAACTTGGGAGGGGGAGGAAATGAAAAACTGTTTTTT.

The V gene is TRBV19, the J gene TRBJ1-5, with D perhaps TRBD1 (5 bases). The CDR3 runs to 16 residues. Trimming pared 4 bases from V and 0 bases from J, leaving 13 bases between. Per germline, CDR1 LNHDA and CDR2 SQIVND (reference sequence). The CDR3 is CASSRWSGDSNQPQHF. For the CDR3, the DNA is TGTGCCAGTAGTAGGTGGTCGGGGGATAGCAATCAGCCCCAGCATTTT.

V and J are TRBV6-1 and TRBJ1-1; D uncertain. The germline gives CDR1 MNHNS, CDR2 SASEGT. Trimming shortened V by 4 bases and J by 6 bases, and 12 bases separated the two germline ends. CDR3 length equals 13 residues. The CDR3 sequence is CASSAGRWSEAFF. The CDR3 bases are TGTGCCAGCAGTGCGGGTAGGTGGTCTGAAGCTTTCTTT.

Written as DNA, the CDR3 is TGCGCCAGCAGTACGACAGGGGAAGGCCTTTCCTACGAGCAGTACTTC. Protein: CASSTTGEGLSYEQYF. The V gene is TRBV5-1, the J gene TRBJ2-7; 8 bases match TRBD1. Germline V gives CDR1 SGHRS, CDR2 YFSETQ. The trim removed 5 bases at V and 1 base at J, leaving 11 bases unmatched. CDR3 length equals 16 residues.

In DNA form, the CDR3 reads TGTGCCAGCAGCTTTTCGCAGGGGACGGGCGAGCAGTACTTC. This sequence encodes CASSFSQGTGEQYF. The V gene is TRBV5-5, the J gene TRBJ2-7; D is perhaps TRBD1 (6 bases). Germline loops: CDR1 SGHKS, CDR2 YYEKEE (reference sequence). V gave up 2 bases and J gave up 6 bases, with 15 bases separating them. The CDR3 consists of 14 residues.

The CDR3 region is CASSLGGVLADTQYF. The CDR3 DNA reads as TGTGCCAGCAGCTTGGGGGGGGTCTTAGCAGATACGCAGTATTTT. The chain links TRBV5-8 to TRBJ2-3, with D perhaps TRBD2 (6 bases). This CDR3 is built from 15 residues. V shed 0 bases and J shed 4 bases, with 12 bases lying between them. The germline V gene has CDR1 SGHTS and CDR2 YDEGEE.

V is TRBV28 and J is TRBJ2-7, with 8 bases matching TRBD1. CDR1 is MDHEN, CDR2 SYDVKM, per germline. The CDR3 runs to 14 residues. J gave up 4 bases and V 4 bases, and 6 bases lay outside the gene matches. CDR3 nucleotides: TGTGCCAGCAGTTCCAGGGGGCGCAGGTACGAGCAGTACTTC. Translation: CASSSRGRRYEQYF.

The rearrangement uses TRBV18 and TRBJ2-3; 13 nucleotides agree with TRBD2. The CDR3 is made up of 15 amino acids. Unmatched junction bases numbered 2, after V lost 2 bases and J lost 6 bases. The germline gives CDR1 KGHSH, CDR2 LQKENI. The CDR3 reads CASSPTSGGADTQYF. The CDR3 DNA sequence: TGTGCCAGCTCACCAACTAGCGGGGGGGCGGATACGCAGTATTTT.

In this sample, this clone turned up once. V and J are TRBV19 and TRBJ2-1; 14 positions match TRBD2. The V segment lost 3 bases and the J segment 9 bases; nucleotides outside the gene matches: 10. The germline V gene has CDR1 LNHDA and CDR2 SQIVND (reference sequence). The CDR3 length is 17 residues. CDR3 residues: CASSMGGGTSGSVEQFF. In DNA, the CDR3 is TGTGCCAGTAGTATGGGGGGTGGGACTAGCGGGAGCGTTGAGCAGTTCTTC.

V and J are TRBV7-6 and TRBJ2-5; no definite D call. Trimming stripped 3 bases from V and 2 bases from J, with 10 bases between. The CDR3 length is 14 residues. CDR1 and CDR2 from the germline V gene are SGHVS and FNYEAQ. The CDR3 nucleotides are TGTGCCAGCAGCTTCACCGGCGGTCAAGAGACCCAGTACTTC. It translates to CASSFTGGQETQYF.

The chain uses TRBV9 and TRBJ2-7; 8 bases map to TRBD2. Germline CDR1 and CDR2: SGDLS and YYNGEE. With V trimmed by 0 bases and J by 4 bases, 3 bases remained unmatched. The CDR3 spans 14 residues. CDR3: CASSVEAGVYEQYF. The DNA for the CDR3 is TGTGCCAGCAGCGTAGAAGCGGGAGTTTACGAGCAGTACTTC.

This rearrangement joins TRBV5-1 to TRBJ1-4, with TRBD1 matching over 7 bases. The CDR3 spans 15 residues. J lost 8 bases, V lost 3 bases, and 10 bases had no gene match. Germline loops: CDR1 SGHRS, CDR2 YFSETQ. In DNA form, the CDR3 reads TGCGCCAGCAGCTGGGGCGACAGGGTGCTCGAAAAACTGTTTTTT. Its protein product is CASSWGDRVLEKLFF.

J is TRBJ2-3 and V is TRBV10-1; TRBD1 aligns across 8 bases. Germline assignment: CDR1 WNHNN and CDR2 SYGVQD (reference sequence). This CDR3 comprises 14 residues. Losses at the gene ends were 6 bases for V and 4 bases for J; bases not matched to a gene: 6. The CDR3 nucleotides are TGCGCCAGCAGCGATCGGACAGGGCCAGATACGCAGTATTTT. Its protein is CASSDRTGPDTQYF.

The chain employs TRBV5-4 and TRBJ1-3; no clear D. This CDR3 region has 14 residues. Trimming took 10 bases from V and 0 from J, leaving 14 bases between them. Germline V gives CDR1 SGHNT, CDR2 YYREEE (reference sequence). The CDR3 is CASKSGFSGNTIYF. CDR3 nucleotides: TGTGCCTCCAAGTCGGGATTCTCTGGAAACACCATATATTTT.